Shown below are 10 T cell receptor beta chains from a single sample sequenced in a study of blood T cell repertoires in COVID-19. Assay: immunoSEQ multiplex PCR; the TCRdb copy retains only in-frame clones and omits some. The sample has about 130,000 clones; 70% to 85% are singletons. Input material: PBMCs or T cells enriched from blood (not recorded which). The receptors originated from a man in his forties or fifties who had recovered from COVID-19.

The chain links TRBV4-3 to TRBJ1-4; TRBD1 agrees at 7 bases. The CDR3 length is 15 residues. The V gene end was trimmed by 0 bases and the J gene end by 6 bases; junction bases not matched to a gene: 4. Germline V CDR1 and CDR2: LGHNA, YSLEER. The CDR3 reads CASSQETGSHEKLFF. The CDR3 region has the DNA TGCGCCAGCAGCCAAGAGACAGGGAGCCATGAAAAACTGTTTTTT.

This clone was counted between two and nine times. The CDR3 protein is CASSLTTPGDINSPLHF. CDR3 DNA sequence: TGTGCCAGCAGCCTTACAACGCCGGGGGATATTAATTCACCCCTCCACTTT. The gene calls are TRBV7-6 and TRBJ1-6; weak D call: TRBD1 (5 bases). The V gene's germline CDR1 is SGHVS and CDR2 FNYEAQ. The CDR3 is 17 amino acids. V lost 5 bases and J 6 bases, leaving 20 bases between the germline ends. Combining the CDR3 with reference TRBV7-6 and TRBJ1-6 gives the whole variable domain GAGVSQSPRYKVTKRGQDVALRCDPISGHVSLYWYRQALGQGPEFLTYFNYEAQQDKSGLPNDRFSAERPEGSISTLTIQRTEQRDSAMYRCASSLTTPGDINSPLHFGNGTRLTVT.

This chain connects TRBV9 to TRBJ2-7, with 8 bases that match TRBD1. J was trimmed by 2 bases and V by 0 bases; bases with no gene match: 7. This CDR3 region has 16 residues. CDR1 is SGDLS and CDR2 is YYNGEE in the germline V gene. CDR3 DNA sequence: TGTGCCAGCAGCGTAGGCGGGGCACAGGGGGCCTACGAGCAGTACTTC. As protein: CASSVGGAQGAYEQYF. The full variable domain, rest sourced from reference TRBV9 and TRBJ2-7, is DSGVTQTPKHLITATGQRVTLRCSPRSGDLSVYWYQQSLDQGLQFLIQYYNGEERAKGNILERFSAQQFPDLHSELNLSSLELGDSALYFCASSVGGAQGAYEQYFGPGTRLTVT.

This rearrangement joins TRBV19 to TRBJ1-1; D uncertain. From germline, CDR1 is LNHDA and CDR2 SQIVND (reference sequence). The CDR3 totals 14 residues. Trimming took off 5 bases at V and 6 bases at J, with 16 bases between the two ends. CDR3 in DNA: TGTGCCAGTAGTGCACTAGGGTTTCGCTCTGAAGCTTTCTTT. It translates to CASSALGFRSEAFF.

This chain links TRBV6-4 with TRBJ1-5; D unresolved. The CDR3 covers 13 residues. V lost 2 bases, J lost 4 bases, and 6 bases lay in between. Germline CDR1 reads MRHNA; CDR2 reads SNTAGT. CDR3 region: CASSDEENQPQHF. CDR3 coding DNA: TGTGCCAGCAGTGACGAGGAGAATCAGCCCCAGCATTTT.

V and J are TRBV3-1 (or the pseudogene TRBV3-2) and TRBJ1-1; possibly TRBD1 for D (6 bases). Trimming took 1 base from V and 0 from J, leaving 12 bases between them. The CDR3 sequence is 16 residues long. Germline V lookup: CDR1 LGHDT, CDR2 YNNKEL (reference sequence). The CDR3 here is CASSQGRDKLNTEAFF. The CDR3 bases are TGTGCCAGCAGCCAAGGACGGGACAAACTGAACACTGAAGCTTTCTTT.

The V gene is TRBV2, the J gene TRBJ1-5; 12 nucleotides match TRBD1. The germline gives CDR1 SNHLY, CDR2 FYNNEI. Germline trimming cut 6 bases from V and 5 bases from J; bases unmatched to any gene: 8. This CDR3 is 16 amino acids long. The CDR3 is CASRRTGTGGYQPQHF. The CDR3 DNA sequence: TGTGCCAGCAGGCGAACCGGGACAGGGGGCTATCAGCCCCAGCATTTT.

The table lists this clone with a few counts. This chain links TRBV3-1 (or the pseudogene TRBV3-2) with TRBJ1-1, with no clear D. Germline CDR1 LGHDT, CDR2 YNNKEL (reference sequence). Trimming pared 0 bases from V and 4 bases from J, leaving 9 bases between. CDR3 length equals 14 residues. In DNA, the CDR3 is TGTGCCAGCAGCCAAGATACAGTTAGCACTGAAGCTTTCTTT. This encodes CASSQDTVSTEAFF.

CDR3 coding DNA: TGTGCCAGCAGCGTAGCTACTGGTTCGGGGTTGCCCTACAATGAGCAGTTCTTC. This translates into CASSVATGSGLPYNEQFF. The gene calls are TRBV9 and TRBJ2-1, with D possibly TRBD2 on 5 matching bases. Germline V CDR1 and CDR2: SGDLS, YYNGEE. This CDR3 contains 18 residues. The V gene lost 0 bases and the J gene lost 2 bases, with 18 bases spanning the gap.

V and J are TRBV10-3 and TRBJ1-5, with D uncertain. V lost 6 bases to trimming and J lost 0 bases, with 15 bases between them. This CDR3 is 16 amino acids long. CDR1 is ENHRY and CDR2 is SYGVKD in the germline V gene. CDR3 sequence reads: CAISSGSPNSNQPQHF. As DNA, the CDR3 is TGTGCCATCAGCTCCGGGAGCCCCAATAGCAATCAGCCCCAGCATTTT.